The source of this TCR beta chain is a study of blood T cell repertoires in COVID-19. Turning to the study itself: Sites in the United States, Italy and Spain provided acute and convalescent COVID-19 samples. Sources were T cells, B-cell-depleted T cells, or PBMCs; the material itself was cDNA or gDNA.

CDR3 length: 16 amino acids. Germline-derived CDR1 and CDR2 are SGHAT and FQNNGV. The V and J ends lost 0 bases and 0 bases respectively, with 9 bases between them. Participants came from some 26 US areas, aged about 18 to 100 years. Under the authors' procedure: It was from reference gene primer amplification that nucleated cell counts were estimated. TCRdb's table, derived via immunoSEQ multiplex PCR, lists solely in-frame clones and lacks some. Clonal size and the V and J genes are those of that table, whereas D and trimming came from the DNA. The repertoire has hundreds of thousands of clones, approximately 88% of them found once; the top ten carry 0.95% to 1.5%.

This sequence originates from a woman aged 40-49 years with acute COVID-19. Sequenced input: PBMCs or T cells enriched from blood (not recorded which). The V and J genes are TRBV11-2 and TRBJ1-3; D not resolved. As DNA, the CDR3 is TGTGCCAGCAGCTTAGATTTGGGCATCTCTGGAAACACCATATATTTT. Protein sequence: CASSLDLGISGNTIYF.